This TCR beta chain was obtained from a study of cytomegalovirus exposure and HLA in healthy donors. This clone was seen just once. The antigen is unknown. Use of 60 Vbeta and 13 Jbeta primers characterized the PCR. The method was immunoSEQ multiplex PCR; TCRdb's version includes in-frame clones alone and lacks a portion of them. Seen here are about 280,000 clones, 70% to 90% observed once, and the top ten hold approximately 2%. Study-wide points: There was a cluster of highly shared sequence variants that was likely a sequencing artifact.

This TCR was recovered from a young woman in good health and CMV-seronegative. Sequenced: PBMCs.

The CDR3 protein is CASSLAAEGFQETQYF. DNA for the CDR3: TGCGCCAGCAGCTTGGCGGCGGAGGGATTCCAAGAGACCCAGTACTTC. The V and J genes are TRBV5-1 and TRBJ2-5, with TRBD2 as a possible D gene (6 bases). The CDR3 is made up of 16 amino acids. V shed 0 bases and J shed 1 base, with 13 bases lying between them. CDR1 is SGHRS, CDR2 YFSETQ, per germline.